This TCR beta chain appears in the sequencing data of a study of blood T cell repertoires in COVID-19. About the study: The samples span acute and convalescent COVID-19 from the United States, Italy and Spain. The analysed material was cDNA or gDNA that came from T cells, B-cell-depleted T cells, or PBMCs.

Ages ranged from roughly 18 to 100 years, with residence in around 24 US areas. Cohort allocation depended upon clinical history that participants reported. This CDR3 is 14 amino acids long. V lost 1 base to trimming and J lost 7 bases; unmatched junction nucleotides: 6. The germline V gene encodes CDR1 GTSNPN and CDR2 SVGIG (reference sequence). Assay used: immunoSEQ multiplex PCR; TCRdb lists only in-frame clones, some missing. This sample has about 180,000 clones; more than 75% occur once, and the top ten carry over 13%. The gene calls are TRBV30 and TRBJ1-4; 7 positions agree with TRBD1. This clonotype originated in a man aged 55 to 69 who had been exposed to COVID-19. Material: PBMCs or T cells enriched from blood (not recorded which). The DNA for the CDR3 is TGTGCCTGGAGTGGGGACAGCCTAGGTGAAAAACTGTTTTTT. Its translation is CAWSGDSLGEKLFF.